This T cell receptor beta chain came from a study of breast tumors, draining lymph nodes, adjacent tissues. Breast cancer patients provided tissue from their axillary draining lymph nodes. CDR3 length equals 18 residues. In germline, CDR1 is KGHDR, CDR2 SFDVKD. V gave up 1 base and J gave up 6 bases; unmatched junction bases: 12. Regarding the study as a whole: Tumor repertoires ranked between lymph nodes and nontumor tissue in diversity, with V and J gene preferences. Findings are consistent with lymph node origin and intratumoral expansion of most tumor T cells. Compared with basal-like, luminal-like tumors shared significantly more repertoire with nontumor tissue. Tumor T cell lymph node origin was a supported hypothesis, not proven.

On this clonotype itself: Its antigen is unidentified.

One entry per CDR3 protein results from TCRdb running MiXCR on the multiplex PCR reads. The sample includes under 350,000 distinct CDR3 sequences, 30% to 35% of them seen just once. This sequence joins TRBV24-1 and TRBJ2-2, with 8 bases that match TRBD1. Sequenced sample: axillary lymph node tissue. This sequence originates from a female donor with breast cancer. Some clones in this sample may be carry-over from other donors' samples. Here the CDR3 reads CATSDFRGQAGGPGELFF. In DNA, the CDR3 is TGTGCCACCAGTGATTTTAGGGGCCAGGCAGGGGGCCCCGGGGAGCTGTTTTTT.